A selection of T cell receptor beta chains follows, all from one sample in a study of PD-L1 blockade in urothelial cancer. Here immunoSEQ multiplex PCR was the method, and the copy in TCRdb shows in-frame clones only, minus some. The table includes approximately 46,000 clones, nearly 90% detected once. The material sequenced was PBMCs, taken around atezolizumab (anti-PD-L1) treatment. These receptors were collected from a man aged 55 to 70 with urothelial cancer. Both conserved end residues are part of each CDR3. Each record gives: J gene, V gene, clone size, D gene, CDR3 protein, CDR3 DNA. D genes are given only for firm matches. Expanded clones are given a class, and other clones once, few, many or no size at all.

TRBJ2-2	TRBV5-1	.	TRBD2	CASSFSGGVTGELFF	TGCGCCAGCAGCTTCAGCGGGGGGGTAACCGGGGAGCTGTTTTTT
TRBJ2-7	TRBV6-6	once	.	CASSRDSGHEQYF	TGTGCCAGCAGCCGTGATTCAGGGCACGAGCAGTACTTC
TRBJ1-4	TRBV14	.	.	CASSHLAGATNEKLFF	TGTGCCAGCAGCCATTTAGCCGGTGCAACTAATGAAAAACTGTTTTTT
TRBJ2-3	TRBV2	.	.	CASSGAGHTQYF	TGTGCCAGCAGTGGGGCGGGGCATACGCAGTATTTT
TRBJ2-7	TRBV7-2	.	.	CASSVAGALTYEQYF	TGTGCCAGCAGCGTCGCGGGGGCCCTCACCTACGAGCAGTACTTC
TRBJ1-1	TRBV18	.	.	CASSPRQDEAFF	TGTGCCAGCTCACCAAGGCAGGATGAAGCTTTCTTT
TRBJ2-3	TRBV21-1	.	.	CASSKKGGGSTDTQYF	TGTGCCAGCAGCAAAAAAGGCGGGGGTAGCACAGATACGCAGTATTTT
TRBJ1-1	TRBV14	.	.	CASSQSRDTEAFF	TGTGCCAGCAGCCAATCGCGGGACACTGAAGCTTTCTTT
TRBJ1-5	TRBV18	.	.	CASSPGQGRFDQPQHF	TGTGCCAGCTCACCAGGGCAGGGGAGATTCGATCAGCCCCAGCATTTT
TRBJ2-3	TRBV19	.	.	CASSRDIISGHTDTQYF	TGTGCCAGTAGTAGGGACATTATATCAGGCCACACAGATACGCAGTATTTT
TRBJ2-3	TRBV9	.	TRBD2	CASSGGLAQDTQYF	TGTGCCAGCAGCGGTGGACTAGCACAAGATACGCAGTATTTT
TRBJ1-1	TRBV4-1	.	TRBD1	CASRRDRVNTEAFF	TGCGCCAGCAGGCGGGACAGGGTGAACACTGAAGCTTTCTTT
TRBJ2-1	TRBV7-9	once	.	CASSLSANNEQFF	TGTGCCAGCAGCTTATCTGCGAACAATGAGCAGTTCTTC
TRBJ1-2	TRBV5-1	.	TRBD1	CASSAQGGQANYGYTF	TGCGCCAGCAGCGCACAGGGGGGACAGGCTAACTATGGCTACACCTTC
TRBJ2-5	TRBV10-2	.	.	CASTGQLGETQYF	TGCGCCAGCACGGGACAACTGGGGGAGACCCAGTACTTC
TRBJ1-5	TRBV28	.	TRBD1	CASSPGTGYNQPQHF	TGTGCCAGCAGCCCCGGGACAGGGTATAATCAGCCCCAGCATTTT
TRBJ2-2	TRBV29-1	.	TRBD2	CSVVAGGVGELFF	TGCAGCGTTGTGGCGGGGGGGGTCGGGGAGCTGTTTTTT
TRBJ1-5	TRBV19	few	TRBD1	CASSNLGGGGQPQHF	TGTGCCAGTAGCAACCTAGGAGGGGGCGGTCAGCCCCAGCATTTT
TRBJ1-2	TRBV5-1	.	TRBD1	CASSLGYTGQADGYTF	TGCGCCAGCAGCTTGGGTTACACGGGACAGGCCGATGGCTACACCTTC
TRBJ2-1	TRBV30	.	TRBD2	CAWRVSGAYNEQFF	TGTGCCTGGAGGGTCAGCGGGGCTTACAATGAGCAGTTCTTC
TRBJ1-2	TRBV5-1	.	TRBD1	CASSPGQGANYGYTF	TGCGCCAGCAGCCCGGGACAGGGCGCTAACTATGGCTACACCTTC
TRBJ1-2	TRBV5-1	.	.	CASSLRGSLNYGYTF	TGCGCCAGCAGCTTGAGGGGATCCCTTAACTATGGCTACACCTTC
TRBJ1-1	TRBV9	.	.	CASSVGTVNTEAFF	TGTGCCAGCAGCGTAGGGACTGTGAACACTGAAGCTTTCTTT
TRBJ2-7	TRBV11-2	.	TRBD1	CASSLGVPGQGYEQYF	TGTGCCAGCAGCTTAGGAGTCCCGGGACAGGGCTACGAGCAGTACTTC
TRBJ1-2	TRBV6-5	once	.	CASSYRPGNYGYTF	TGTGCCAGCAGTTACCGTCCGGGGAACTATGGCTACACCTTC
TRBJ2-5	TRBV6-5	once	TRBD1	CASSYFPGGGETQYF	TGTGCCAGCAGTTACTTCCCAGGGGGCGGGGAGACCCAGTACTTC
TRBJ1-1	TRBV27	once	TRBD1	CASNVDRAATEAFF	TGTGCCAGCAACGTGGACAGGGCGGCCACTGAAGCTTTCTTT
TRBJ1-1	TRBV6-6	.	TRBD1	CASSPRQGIGTEAFF	TGTGCCAGCAGTCCCAGACAGGGAATCGGCACTGAAGCTTTCTTT
TRBJ2-3	TRBV15	.	TRBD2	CATSNRLARSTDTQYF	TGTGCCACCAGCAACCGACTAGCCCGATCCACAGATACGCAGTATTTT
TRBJ2-7	TRBV19	.	.	CASSPTGWYYEQYF	TGTGCCAGTAGTCCCACAGGGTGGTACTACGAGCAGTACTTC
TRBJ2-7	TRBV30	.	TRBD1	CAWTTGVRGEQYF	TGTGCCTGGACGACAGGGGTTAGGGGCGAGCAGTACTTC
TRBJ2-3	TRBV11-2	.	.	CASTTQGRGADTQYF	TGTGCCAGCACAACACAGGGGCGGGGGGCAGATACGCAGTATTTT
TRBJ2-6	TRBV7-9	.	TRBD1	CASSVDRGSSGANVLTF	TGTGCCAGCAGCGTCGACAGGGGGTCCTCTGGGGCCAACGTCCTGACTTTC
TRBJ2-1	TRBV5-4	.	TRBD2	CASSLGLAMNEQFF	TGTGCCAGCAGCTTGGGACTAGCGATGAATGAGCAGTTCTTC
TRBJ2-5	TRBV7-2	few	.	CASSQDFQTQYF	TGTGCCAGCAGCCAGGACTTCCAGACCCAGTACTTC
TRBJ1-1	TRBV6-1	few	TRBD1	CASSDATGPVGPFF	TGTGCCAGCAGTGATGCGACAGGGCCGGTGGGACCTTTCTTT
TRBJ2-7	TRBV29-1	.	TRBD1	CSVTGQGRYEQYF	TGCAGCGTTACAGGACAGGGGAGATACGAGCAGTACTTC
TRBJ2-1	TRBV12-5	.	.	CASGMGLQLNEQFF	TGTGCTAGTGGTATGGGACTCCAACTCAATGAGCAGTTCTTC
TRBJ1-4	TRBV5-1	.	TRBD1	CASQQGASTNEKLFF	TGCGCCAGTCAACAGGGGGCGTCAACTAATGAAAAACTGTTTTTT
TRBJ2-7	TRBV12-5	.	.	CASGTVRNLFEQYF	TGTGCTAGTGGTACGGTAAGAAACCTCTTCGAGCAGTACTTC
TRBJ2-2	TRBV7-2	few	TRBD1	CASSFSTGEWAGELFF	TGTGCCAGCAGCTTTTCGACAGGGGAATGGGCCGGGGAGCTGTTTTTT
TRBJ2-2	TRBV6-1	.	.	CASRRGGANTGELFF	TGTGCCAGCAGAAGGGGGGGGGCGAACACCGGGGAGCTGTTTTTT
TRBJ2-1	TRBV13	.	TRBD2	CASSLSGGHNEQFF	TGTGCCAGCAGCCTAAGCGGGGGGCACAATGAGCAGTTCTTC
TRBJ1-5	TRBV5-1	.	.	CASSLGAGGNQPQHF	TGCGCCAGCAGCTTGGGTGCAGGGGGCAATCAGCCCCAGCATTTT
TRBJ2-7	TRBV18	.	.	CASSPPEGAVLGQYF	TGTGCCAGCTCACCACCGGAGGGGGCCGTTCTGGGGCAGTACTTC
TRBJ1-2	TRBV9	once	TRBD1	CASSVLGTGGGGYTF	TGTGCCAGCAGCGTACTAGGGACAGGGGGCGGTGGCTACACCTTC